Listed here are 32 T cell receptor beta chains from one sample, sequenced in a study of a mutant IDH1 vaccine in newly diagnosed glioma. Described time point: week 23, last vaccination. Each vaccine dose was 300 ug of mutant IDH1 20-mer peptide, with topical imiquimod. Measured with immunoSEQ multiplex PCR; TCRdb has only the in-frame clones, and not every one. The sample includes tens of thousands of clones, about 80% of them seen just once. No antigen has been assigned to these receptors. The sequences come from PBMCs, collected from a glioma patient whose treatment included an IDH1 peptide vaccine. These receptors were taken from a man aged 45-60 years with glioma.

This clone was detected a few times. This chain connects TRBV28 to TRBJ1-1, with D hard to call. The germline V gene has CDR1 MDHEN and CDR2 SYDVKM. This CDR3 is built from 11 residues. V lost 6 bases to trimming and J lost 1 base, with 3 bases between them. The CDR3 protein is CASRRNTEAFF. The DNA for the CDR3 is TGTGCCAGCAGGCGGAACACTGAAGCTTTCTTT.

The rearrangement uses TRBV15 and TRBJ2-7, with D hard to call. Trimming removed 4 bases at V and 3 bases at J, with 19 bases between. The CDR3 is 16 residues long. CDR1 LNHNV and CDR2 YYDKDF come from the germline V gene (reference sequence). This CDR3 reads CATSNEDSSANYEQYF. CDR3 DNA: TGTGCCACCAGCAATGAGGATAGCTCGGCCAACTACGAGCAGTACTTC.

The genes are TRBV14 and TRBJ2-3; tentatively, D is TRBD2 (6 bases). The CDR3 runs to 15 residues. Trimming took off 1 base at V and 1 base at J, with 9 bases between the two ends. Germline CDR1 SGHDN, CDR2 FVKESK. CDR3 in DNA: TGTGCCAGCAGCCAAGGAGCGGGTCGCACAGATACGCAGTATTTT. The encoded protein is CASSQGAGRTDTQYF.

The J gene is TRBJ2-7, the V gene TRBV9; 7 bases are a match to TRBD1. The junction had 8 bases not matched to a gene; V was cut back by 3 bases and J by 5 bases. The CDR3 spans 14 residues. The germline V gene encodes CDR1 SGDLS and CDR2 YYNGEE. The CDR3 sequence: CASSAGQSPHEQYF. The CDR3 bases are TGTGCCAGCAGCGCGGGACAGTCTCCCCACGAGCAGTACTTC.

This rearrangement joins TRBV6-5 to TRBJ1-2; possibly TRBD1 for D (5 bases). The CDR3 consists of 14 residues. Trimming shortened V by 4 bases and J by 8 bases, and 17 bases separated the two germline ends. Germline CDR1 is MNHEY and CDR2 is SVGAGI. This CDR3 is CASSSFGAGLGYTF. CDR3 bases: TGTGCCAGCAGTTCTTTCGGGGCAGGCTTAGGCTACACCTTC.

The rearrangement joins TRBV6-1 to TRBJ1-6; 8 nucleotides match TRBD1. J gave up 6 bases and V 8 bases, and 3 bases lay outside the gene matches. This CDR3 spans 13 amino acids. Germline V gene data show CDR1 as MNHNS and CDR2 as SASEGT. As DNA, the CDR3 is TGTGCCAGCCAAGACAGGGGTAATTCACCCCTCCACTTT. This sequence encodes CASQDRGNSPLHF.

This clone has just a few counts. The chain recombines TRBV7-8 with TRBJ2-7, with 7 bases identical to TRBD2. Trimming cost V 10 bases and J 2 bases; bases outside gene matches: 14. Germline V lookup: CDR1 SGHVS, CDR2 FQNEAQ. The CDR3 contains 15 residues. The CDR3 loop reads CATQKGASGPYEQYF. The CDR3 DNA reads TGTGCCACCCAAAAAGGGGCTAGCGGCCCCTACGAGCAGTACTTC.

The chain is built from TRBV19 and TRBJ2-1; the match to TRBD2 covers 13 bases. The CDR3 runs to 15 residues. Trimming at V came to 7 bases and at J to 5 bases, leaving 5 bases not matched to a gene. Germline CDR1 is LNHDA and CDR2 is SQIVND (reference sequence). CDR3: CASTRTSGRNNEQFF. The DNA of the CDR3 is TGTGCCAGTACTCGGACTAGCGGGAGAAACAATGAGCAGTTCTTC.

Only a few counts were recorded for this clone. The CDR3 reads CASSPREDTQYF. The CDR3 bases are TGTGCCAGCAGCCCACGAGAAGATACGCAGTATTTT. The chain carries TRBV7-6 and TRBJ2-3; D is unresolved. The CDR3 length is 12 residues. Per the germline V gene, CDR1 is SGHVS and CDR2 is FNYEAQ. The germline V and J ends were trimmed by 5 bases and 5 bases, with 8 bases remaining between them.

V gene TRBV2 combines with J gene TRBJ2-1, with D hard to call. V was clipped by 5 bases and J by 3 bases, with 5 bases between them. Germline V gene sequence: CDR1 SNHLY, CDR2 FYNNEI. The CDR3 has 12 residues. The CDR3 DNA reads TGTGCCAGCAGTTACGACTACAATGAGCAGTTCTTC. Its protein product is CASSYDYNEQFF.

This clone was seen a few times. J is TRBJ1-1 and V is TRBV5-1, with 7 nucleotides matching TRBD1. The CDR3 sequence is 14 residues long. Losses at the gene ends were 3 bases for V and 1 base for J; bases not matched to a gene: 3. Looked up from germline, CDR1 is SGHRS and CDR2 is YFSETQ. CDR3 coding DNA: TGCGCCAGCAGCTGGGGACAGACGAACACTGAAGCTTTCTTT. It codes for CASSWGQTNTEAFF. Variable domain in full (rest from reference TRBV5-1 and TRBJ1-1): KAGVTQTPRYLIKTRGQQVTLSCSPISGHRSVSWYQQTPGQGLQFLFEYFSETQRNKGNFPGRFSGRQFSNSRSEMNVSTLELGDSALYLCASSWGQTNTEAFFGQGTRLTVV.

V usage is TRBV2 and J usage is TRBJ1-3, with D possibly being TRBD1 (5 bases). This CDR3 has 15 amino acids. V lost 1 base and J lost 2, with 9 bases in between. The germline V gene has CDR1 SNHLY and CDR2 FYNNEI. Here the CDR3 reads CASSEGRGAGNTIYF. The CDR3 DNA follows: TGTGCCAGCAGTGAAGGGAGGGGTGCTGGAAACACCATATATTTT. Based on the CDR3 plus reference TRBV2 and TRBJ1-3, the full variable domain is EPEVTQTPSHQVTQMGQEVILRCVPISNHLYFYWYRQILGQKVEFLVSFYNNEISEKSEIFDDQFSVERPDGSNFTLKIRSTKLEDSAMYFCASSEGRGAGNTIYFGEGSWLTVV.

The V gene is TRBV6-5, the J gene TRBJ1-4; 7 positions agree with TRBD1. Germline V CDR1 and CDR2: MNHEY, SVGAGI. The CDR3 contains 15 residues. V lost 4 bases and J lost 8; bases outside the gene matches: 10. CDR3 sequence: CASSSLDREDEKLFF. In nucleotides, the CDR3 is TGTGCCAGCAGTTCCCTTGACAGGGAGGACGAAAAACTGTTTTTT.

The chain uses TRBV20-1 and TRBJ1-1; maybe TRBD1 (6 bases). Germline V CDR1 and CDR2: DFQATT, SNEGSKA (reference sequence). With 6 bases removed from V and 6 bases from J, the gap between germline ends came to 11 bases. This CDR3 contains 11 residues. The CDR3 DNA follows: TGCAGTGCCACCGAGGGGGCTGAAGCTTTCTTT. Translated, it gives CSATEGAEAFF.

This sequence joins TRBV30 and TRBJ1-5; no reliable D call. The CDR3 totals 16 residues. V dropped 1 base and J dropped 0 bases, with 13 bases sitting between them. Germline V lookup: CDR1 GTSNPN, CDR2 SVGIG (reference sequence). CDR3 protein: CAWSEADRNSNQPQHF. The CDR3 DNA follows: TGTGCCTGGAGTGAGGCGGATCGAAATAGCAATCAGCCCCAGCATTTT.

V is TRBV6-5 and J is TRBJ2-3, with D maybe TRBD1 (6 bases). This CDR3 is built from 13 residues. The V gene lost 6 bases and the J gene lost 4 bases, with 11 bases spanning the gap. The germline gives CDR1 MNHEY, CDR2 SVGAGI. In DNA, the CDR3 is TGTGCCAGCAGGCAAACAGGGTCAGATACGCAGTATTTT. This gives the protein CASRQTGSDTQYF.

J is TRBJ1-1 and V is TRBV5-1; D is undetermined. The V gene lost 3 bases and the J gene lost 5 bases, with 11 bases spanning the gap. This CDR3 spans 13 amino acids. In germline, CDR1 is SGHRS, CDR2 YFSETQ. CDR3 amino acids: CASSSEGRTEAFF. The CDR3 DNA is TGCGCCAGCAGCTCCGAAGGAAGAACTGAAGCTTTCTTT.

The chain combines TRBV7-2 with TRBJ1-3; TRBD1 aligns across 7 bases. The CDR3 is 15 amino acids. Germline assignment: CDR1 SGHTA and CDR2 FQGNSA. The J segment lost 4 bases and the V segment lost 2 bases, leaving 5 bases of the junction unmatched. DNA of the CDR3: TGTGCCAGCAGCTTATTCCCGGGACAGGGAAACACCATATATTTT. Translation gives CASSLFPGQGNTIYF.

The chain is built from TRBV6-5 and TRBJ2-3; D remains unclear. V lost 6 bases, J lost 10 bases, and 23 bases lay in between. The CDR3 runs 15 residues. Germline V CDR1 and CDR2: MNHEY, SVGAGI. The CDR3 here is CASRTRRQGPASQYF. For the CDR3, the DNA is TGTGCCAGCAGAACACGAAGGCAAGGCCCCGCTTCGCAGTATTTT.

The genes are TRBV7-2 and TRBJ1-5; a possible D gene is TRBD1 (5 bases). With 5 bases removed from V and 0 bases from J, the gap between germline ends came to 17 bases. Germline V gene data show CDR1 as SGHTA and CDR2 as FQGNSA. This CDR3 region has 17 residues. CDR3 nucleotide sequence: TGTGCCAGCAGCCTTCTGGGTGGGGCCTATAGCAATCAGCCCCAGCATTTT. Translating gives CASSLLGGAYSNQPQHF.

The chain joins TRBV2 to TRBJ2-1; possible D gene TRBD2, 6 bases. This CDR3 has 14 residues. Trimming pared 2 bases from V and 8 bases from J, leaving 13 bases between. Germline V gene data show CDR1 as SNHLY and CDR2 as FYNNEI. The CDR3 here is CASSEPTGEHEQFF. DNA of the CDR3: TGTGCCAGCAGTGAACCCACGGGGGAGCATGAGCAGTTCTTC.

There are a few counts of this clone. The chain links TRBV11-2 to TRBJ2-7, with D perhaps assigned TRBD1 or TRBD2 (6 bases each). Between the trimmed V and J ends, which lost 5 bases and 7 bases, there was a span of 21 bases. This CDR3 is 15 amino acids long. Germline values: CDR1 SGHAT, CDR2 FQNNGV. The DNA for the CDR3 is TGTGCCAGCAGCCTTGGACAGTGGGGGGTGAGGGAGCAGTACTTC. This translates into CASSLGQWGVREQYF.

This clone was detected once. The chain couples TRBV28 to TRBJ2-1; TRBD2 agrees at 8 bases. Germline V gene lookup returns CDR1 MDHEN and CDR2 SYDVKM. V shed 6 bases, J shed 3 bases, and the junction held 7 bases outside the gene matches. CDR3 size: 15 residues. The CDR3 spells CASRSLAGNYNEQFF. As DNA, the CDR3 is TGTGCCAGCAGGTCTCTAGCGGGCAACTACAATGAGCAGTTCTTC.

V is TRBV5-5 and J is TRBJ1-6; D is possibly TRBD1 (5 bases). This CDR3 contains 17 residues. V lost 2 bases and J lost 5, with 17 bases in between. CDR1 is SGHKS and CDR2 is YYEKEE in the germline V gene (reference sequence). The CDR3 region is CASSLEPGRRHNSPLHF. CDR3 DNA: TGTGCCAGCAGCTTAGAACCGGGACGTAGACATAATTCACCCCTCCACTTT.

CDR3 DNA: TGCGCCAGCAGCCAAGGGACTAGTTTGGGGGCCGAGCAGTACTTC. Its protein product is CASSQGTSLGAEQYF. This chain links TRBV4-1 with TRBJ2-7; perhaps TRBD2 as D (7 bases). The CDR3 is made up of 15 amino acids. Germline assignment: CDR1 MGHRA and CDR2 YSYEKL. Trimming took off 1 base at V and 6 bases at J, with 16 bases between the two ends.

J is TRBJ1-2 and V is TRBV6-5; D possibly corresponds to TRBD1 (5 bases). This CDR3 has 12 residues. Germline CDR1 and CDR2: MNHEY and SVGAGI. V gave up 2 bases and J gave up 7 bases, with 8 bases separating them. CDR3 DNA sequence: TGTGCCAGCAGTTACAGGGGCCGTGGCTACACCTTC. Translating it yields CASSYRGRGYTF.

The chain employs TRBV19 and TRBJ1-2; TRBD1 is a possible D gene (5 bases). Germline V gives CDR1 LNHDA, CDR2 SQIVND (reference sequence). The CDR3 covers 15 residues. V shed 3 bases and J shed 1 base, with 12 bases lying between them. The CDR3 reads CASSIGQGFNYGYTF. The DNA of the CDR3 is TGTGCCAGTAGTATCGGGCAGGGCTTTAACTATGGCTACACCTTC. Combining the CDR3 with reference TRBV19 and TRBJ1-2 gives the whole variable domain DGGITQSPKYLFRKEGQNVTLSCEQNLNHDAMYWYRQDPGQGLRLIYYSQIVNDFQKGDIAEGYSVSREKKESFPLTVTSAQKNPTAFYLCASSIGQGFNYGYTFGSGTRLTVV.

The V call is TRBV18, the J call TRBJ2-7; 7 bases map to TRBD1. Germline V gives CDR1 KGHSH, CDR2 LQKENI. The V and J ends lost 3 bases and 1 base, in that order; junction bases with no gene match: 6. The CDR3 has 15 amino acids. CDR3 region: CASSPRDRPSYEQYF. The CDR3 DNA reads TGTGCCAGCTCACCGAGGGACAGACCTTCCTACGAGCAGTACTTC.

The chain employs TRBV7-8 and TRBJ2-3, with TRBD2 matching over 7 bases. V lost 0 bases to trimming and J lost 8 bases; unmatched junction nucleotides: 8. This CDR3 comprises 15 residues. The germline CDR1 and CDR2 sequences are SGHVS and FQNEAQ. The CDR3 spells CASSLAALARGTQYF. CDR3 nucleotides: TGTGCCAGCAGCTTAGCGGCACTAGCGAGGGGTACGCAGTATTTT. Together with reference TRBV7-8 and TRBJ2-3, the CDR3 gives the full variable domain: GAGVSQSPRYKVAKRGQDVALRCDPISGHVSLFWYQQALGQGPEFLTYFQNEAQLDKSGLPSDRFFAERPEGSVSTLKIQRTQQEDSAVYLCASSLAALARGTQYFGPGTRLTVL.

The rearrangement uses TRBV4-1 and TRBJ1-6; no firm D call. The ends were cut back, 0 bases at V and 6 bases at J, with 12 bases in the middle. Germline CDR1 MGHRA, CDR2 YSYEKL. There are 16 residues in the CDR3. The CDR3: CASSQDPAVGNSPLHF. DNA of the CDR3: TGCGCCAGCAGCCAAGATCCGGCCGTAGGTAATTCACCCCTCCACTTT.

The CDR3 DNA is TGCAGCGTTGCCGGGACTAGCGGGGGCCACGGGTACAATGAGCAGTTCTTC. It yields the protein CSVAGTSGGHGYNEQFF. The rearrangement joins TRBV29-1 to TRBJ2-1, with 14 bases that match TRBD2. This CDR3 spans 17 amino acids. Per germline, CDR1 SQVTM and CDR2 ANQGSEA. Losses at the gene ends were 4 bases for V and 4 bases for J; bases not matched to a gene: 9.

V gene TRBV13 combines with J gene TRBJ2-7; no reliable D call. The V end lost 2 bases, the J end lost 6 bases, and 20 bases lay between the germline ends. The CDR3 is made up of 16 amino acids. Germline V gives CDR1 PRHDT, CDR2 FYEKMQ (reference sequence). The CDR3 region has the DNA TGTGCCAGCAGCTTACCAGGTTTTGGGGAAACTACCGAGCAGTACTTC. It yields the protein CASSLPGFGETTEQYF.